The 14 T cell receptor beta chains presented below share a single source sample, sequenced in a study of T cells expressing NK-cell markers. TCRdb reanalyzed the 5' RACE reads, giving one entry per CDR3 protein sequence and no DNA. The sample has some 500,000 distinct CDR3 sequences; the top ten hold more than 1.4%. Sequenced: blood T cells: a sorted CD56 or NKG2C T cell subset, CD4+ or CD8+ T cells, or bulk PBMC T cells (not recorded which). Receptors originate from a woman in her fifties or sixties in good health.

The gene calls are TRBV29-1 and TRBJ2-1; TCRdb names TRBD1, which stays unverified in the absence of DNA. The germline V gene encodes CDR1 SQVTM and CDR2 ANQGSEA. The CDR3 is made up of 14 amino acids. The CDR3: CSVATGGGYNEQFF.

The chain employs TRBV10-3 and TRBJ1-1; the TCRdb call, TRBD1, lacks DNA for checking. The CDR3 has 14 residues. In germline, CDR1 is ENHRY, CDR2 SYGVKD. The CDR3 sequence is CAISGQSLNTEAFF.

The J gene is TRBJ2-1, the V gene TRBV12-3 or TRBV12-4; TCRdb's assignment of TRBD1 cannot be checked, as there is no DNA. The CDR3 spans 13 residues. CDR3 region: CASSSGTPNEQFF.

The genes are TRBV3-1 and TRBJ2-5; the D call of TRBD1 rests on TCRdb alone, since no DNA is present to check it. Germline V gives CDR1 LGHDT, CDR2 YNNKEL (reference sequence). This CDR3 spans 16 amino acids. The CDR3 loop is CASSLLERTDQETQYF.

This rearrangement joins TRBV5-1 to TRBJ2-2. The CDR3 totals 15 residues. Germline CDR1 reads SGHRS; CDR2 reads YFSETQ. CDR3 sequence reads: CASSPDPVNTGELFF.

This sequence joins TRBV11-2 and TRBJ2-1. Germline assignment: CDR1 SGHAT and CDR2 FQNNGV. The CDR3 totals 17 residues. CDR3 protein: CASSPRKVDAGYNEQFF. Based on the CDR3 plus reference TRBV11-2 and TRBJ2-1, the full variable domain is EAGVAQSPRYKIIEKRQSVAFWCNPISGHATLYWYQQILGQGPKLLIQFQNNGVVDDSQLPKDRFSAERLKGVDSTLKIQPAKLEDSAVYLCASSPRKVDAGYNEQFFGPGTRLTVL.

The chain has TRBV4-2 and TRBJ2-2; the TCRdb call, TRBD2, lacks DNA for checking. The CDR3 extends over 17 amino acids. The germline CDR1 and CDR2 sequences are LGHNA and YNFKEQ. CDR3 sequence reads: CASSPRTSGPNTGELFF.

This chain links TRBV10-3 with TRBJ2-3; TCRdb reports TRBD1, a call that lacks DNA to check it against. CDR1 ENHRY and CDR2 SYGVKD come from the germline V gene. This CDR3 comprises 13 residues. CDR3 sequence reads: CAIRGEGTDTQYF.

The CDR3: CASSGDSTDTQYF. This chain links TRBV28 with TRBJ2-3. Per the germline V gene, CDR1 is MDHEN and CDR2 is SYDVKM. This CDR3 has 13 residues.

The chain uses TRBV4-1 and TRBJ1-1; TCRdb returns TRBD1, unconfirmable since there is no DNA. There are 15 residues in the CDR3. Germline-derived CDR1 and CDR2 are MGHRA and YSYEKL. The CDR3 spells CASSRPVQGKTEAFF.

The chain couples TRBV29-1 to TRBJ1-2; the D gene TCRdb calls, TRBD1, cannot be checked with no DNA. Germline V gene sequence: CDR1 SQVTM, CDR2 ANQGSEA. The CDR3 has 12 amino acids. The CDR3 is CSVYDRSWGYTF.

The chain carries TRBV27 and TRBJ2-5; with no DNA, the TCRdb D assignment of TRBD2 cannot be verified. The V gene's germline CDR1 is MNHEY and CDR2 SMNVEV (reference sequence). The CDR3 length is 16 residues. The CDR3 protein is CASSFLATSGQETQYF.

The chain has TRBV7-8 and TRBJ1-5; TCRdb proposes TRBD1, but this gene call is untestable without DNA. This CDR3 is 15 amino acids long. In germline, CDR1 is SGHVS, CDR2 FQNEAQ. CDR3: CASSPLEAGNQPQHF.

The genes are TRBV20-1 and TRBJ1-4; TCRdb indicates TRBD1, and absent DNA this call remains unverified. The germline gives CDR1 DFQATT, CDR2 SNEGSKA (reference sequence). The CDR3 has 18 residues. CDR3 in amino acids: CSASTPQGARAMNEKLFF.